Listed below are T cell receptor beta chains from one sample, sequenced in a study of CXCR3-negative and CXCR3-positive naive CD8 T cells. After re-calling the 5' RACE reads, TCRdb lists one entry per CDR3 protein, DNA absent. The sample table includes fewer than 90,000 distinct CDR3 sequences. The specimen was naive CXCR3+ CD8+ T cells from blood. The receptors were sampled from a human donor in good health. Some clones in this sample may be carry-over from other donors' samples. The CDR3 runs from the conserved cysteine through the conserved F or W. Some rows have no size entry. The others give once, few or many, or a class for an expanded clone.

V	J	length	size	CDR3
TRBV11-3	TRBJ1-6	19	.	CASSLMVGIHLVPNSPLHF
TRBV6-5	TRBJ2-2	18	.	CASSYPSSPGHDTGELFF
TRBV28	TRBJ2-1	14	.	CASSFEAGRVEQFF
TRBV7-6	TRBJ1-1	12	medium-sized	CASSPGRLEAFF
TRBV6-6	TRBJ2-7	14	.	CASSYVSGSYEQYF
TRBV5-1	TRBJ2-1	18	.	CASSLDHRASHPGTEQFF
TRBV15	TRBJ1-3	16	.	CATSRDPPNSGNTIYF
TRBV11-3	TRBJ2-1	13	.	CASSPYPGGEQFF
TRBV5-1	TRBJ1-1	13	.	CASSLLGNTEAFF
TRBV19	TRBJ2-5	13	.	CASSNSERETQYF
TRBV6-5	TRBJ2-2	14	.	CASSLDGQTGELFF
TRBV28	TRBJ2-7	12	.	CASTEEGNEQYF
TRBV9	TRBJ1-2	15	.	CASSVQDSPNYGYTF
TRBV7-6	TRBJ2-7	15	.	CASSLAQGFGYEQYF
TRBV5-1	TRBJ1-1	16	.	CASNVGIGAENTEAFF
TRBV20-1	TRBJ2-1	17	.	CSARGYTSGRGLNEQFF
TRBV7-8	TRBJ2-7	15	.	CASSLDGSANYEQYF
TRBV4-1	TRBJ2-7	18	.	CASSQDSETSLSVYEQYF
TRBV7-6	TRBJ1-5	13	.	CASSRDRGGPQHF
TRBV7-8	TRBJ2-1	13	.	CASSLALTSEQFF
TRBV20-1	TRBJ2-5	20	.	CSARDETSGGTRTIQETQYF
TRBV3-1	TRBJ2-4	15	.	CASSQGPTDRGIQYF
TRBV6-5	TRBJ2-5	13	.	CASRRDSDETQYF
TRBV5-5	TRBJ2-1	13	.	CASSSGTSELQFF
TRBV28	TRBJ2-5	16	.	CASSSGPGTGQETQYF
TRBV28	TRBJ1-5	14	.	CASTLGISNQPQHF
TRBV7-2	TRBJ2-1	16	.	CASSLEPGLANNEQFF
TRBV7-2	TRBJ1-1	16	.	CASSSQRGRKNTEAFF
TRBV29-1	TRBJ2-3	15	.	CSVLMGDLSPDTQYF
TRBV14	TRBJ1-2	16	.	CASSQKKVDTIYGYTF
TRBV9	TRBJ2-7	13	.	CASSAPTGGEQYF
TRBV20-1	TRBJ2-1	15	.	CSAPAWASGYNEQFF
TRBV7-3	TRBJ2-5	12	.	CASPITGETQYF
TRBV29-1	TRBJ2-7	13	.	CSVLDRGGYEQYF
TRBV7-2	TRBJ2-7	13	.	CASSLQATYEQYF
TRBV3-1	TRBJ1-1	15	.	CASSQDRRGSTEAFF
TRBV4-3	TRBJ2-7	16	.	CASSQAWEIGAREQYF
TRBV14	TRBJ2-3	14	.	CASSQVAGIDTQYF
TRBV20-1	TRBJ2-7	16	.	CSATLTGTGTSYEQYF
TRBV28	TRBJ2-3	15	.	CASIKLTRSQDTQYF
TRBV15	TRBJ2-1	14	.	CATSRERDSPEQFF
TRBV28	TRBJ2-2	13	.	CASSFPNTGELFF
TRBV24-1	TRBJ2-1	15	.	CATSDSGTRYNEQFF
TRBV6-2/TRBV6-3	TRBJ2-7	14	.	CASKLAGEAYEQYF
TRBV28	TRBJ2-1	16	.	CASSLIRLAANNEQFF
TRBV29-1	TRBJ1-2	13	.	CSVELDRTYGYTF
TRBV7-6	TRBJ2-5	13	.	CASSVLEMETQYF
TRBV12-3/TRBV12-4	TRBJ2-7	13	.	CASRPRGSYEQYF
TRBV28	TRBJ2-3	15	.	CASSLASGSSDTQYF
TRBV9	TRBJ2-7	14	.	CASSVGKVFYEQYF
TRBV12-3/TRBV12-4	TRBJ1-1	15	.	CASSSILIEGTEAFF
TRBV29-1	TRBJ1-1	14	.	CSGLGDLLGTEAFF
TRBV28	TRBJ1-6	11	.	CASRGGSPLHF
TRBV12-3/TRBV12-4	TRBJ2-5	14	.	CASSFGLDLQTQYF